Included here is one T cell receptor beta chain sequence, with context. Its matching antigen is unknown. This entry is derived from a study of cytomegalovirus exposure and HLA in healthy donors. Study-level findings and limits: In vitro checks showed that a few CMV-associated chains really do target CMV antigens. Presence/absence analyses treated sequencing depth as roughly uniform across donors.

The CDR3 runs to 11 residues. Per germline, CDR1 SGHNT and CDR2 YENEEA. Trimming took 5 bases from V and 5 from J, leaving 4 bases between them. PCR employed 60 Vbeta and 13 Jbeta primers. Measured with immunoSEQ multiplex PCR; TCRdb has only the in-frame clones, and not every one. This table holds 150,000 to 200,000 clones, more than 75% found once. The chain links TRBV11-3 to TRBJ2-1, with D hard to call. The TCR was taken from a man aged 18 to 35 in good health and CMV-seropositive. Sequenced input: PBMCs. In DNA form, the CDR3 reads TGTGCCAGCAGCATAAACAATGAGCAGTTCTTC. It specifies CASSINNEQFF.